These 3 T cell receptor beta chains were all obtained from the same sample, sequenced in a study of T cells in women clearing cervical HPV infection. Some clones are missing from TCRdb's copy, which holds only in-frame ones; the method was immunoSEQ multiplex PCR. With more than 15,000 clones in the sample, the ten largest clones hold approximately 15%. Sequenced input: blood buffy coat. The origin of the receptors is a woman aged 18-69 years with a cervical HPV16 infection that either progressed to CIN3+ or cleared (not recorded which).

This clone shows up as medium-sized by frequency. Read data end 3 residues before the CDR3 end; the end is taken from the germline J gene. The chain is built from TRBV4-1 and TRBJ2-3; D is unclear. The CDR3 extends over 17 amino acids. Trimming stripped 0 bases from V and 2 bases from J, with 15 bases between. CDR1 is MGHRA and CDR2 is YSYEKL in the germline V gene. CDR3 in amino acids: CASSQDALDSHTDTQYF. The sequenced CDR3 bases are TGCGCCAGCAGCCAAGACGCCCTAGACTCCCACACAGATACG.

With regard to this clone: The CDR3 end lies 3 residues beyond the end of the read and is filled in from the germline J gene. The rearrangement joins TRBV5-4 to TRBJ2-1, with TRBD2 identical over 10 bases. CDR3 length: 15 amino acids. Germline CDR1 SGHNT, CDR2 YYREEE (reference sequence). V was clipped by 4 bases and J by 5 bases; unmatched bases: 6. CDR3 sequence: CASSISGGGDNEQFF. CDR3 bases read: TGTGCCAGCAGCATCAGCGGGGGGGGTGACAATGAG.

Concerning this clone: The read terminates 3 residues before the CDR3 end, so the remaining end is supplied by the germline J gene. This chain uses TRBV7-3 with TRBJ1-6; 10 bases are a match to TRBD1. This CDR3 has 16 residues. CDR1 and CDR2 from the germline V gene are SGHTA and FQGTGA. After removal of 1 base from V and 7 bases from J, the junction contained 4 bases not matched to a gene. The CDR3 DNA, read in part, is TGTGCCAGCAGCTTAAGTATGGACAGGGGGAATTCACCC. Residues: CASSLSMDRGNSP. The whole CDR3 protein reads CASSLSMDRGNSPLHF.